These 13 T cell receptor beta chains originate from one sample sequenced in a study of CXCR3-negative and CXCR3-positive naive CD8 T cells. Study findings and constraints: CXCR3-negative naive cells had less hydrophobic TRB CDR3s than did CXCR3-positive naive cells.

Their antigen targets remain unknown. Libraries of TRB cDNA were made by 5' RACE and carried UMIs. TCRdb reprocessed the 5' RACE reads; each CDR3 protein has one entry and no DNA is given. The table counts roughly 55,000 distinct CDR3 sequences; 0.56% lies in the top ten. The sequencing input was naive CXCR3+ CD8+ T cells from blood. Subset indicated: CD45RO-CCR7+CD27+CD95- naive CD8+ T cells expressing CXCR3 (TNR3+). These TCRs come from a human donor in good health. Some clones in this sample may be carry-over from other donors' samples.

The chain links TRBV27 to TRBJ2-5; no DNA is available, so the TRBD2 call from TCRdb remains unchecked. This CDR3 spans 15 amino acids. Germline loops: CDR1 MNHEY, CDR2 SMNVEV (reference sequence). CDR3 in amino acids: CASASTSGAQETQYF.

The gene calls are TRBV12-3 or TRBV12-4 and TRBJ1-1; TCRdb calls TRBD1, which cannot be checked without DNA. This CDR3 has 14 residues. The CDR3 is CASSYRQLNTEAFF.

V gene TRBV3-1 combines with J gene TRBJ2-7. Germline-derived CDR1 and CDR2 are LGHDT and YNNKEL (reference sequence). The CDR3 spans 13 residues. Here the CDR3 reads CASSPSRGYEQYF.

V usage is TRBV6-5 and J usage is TRBJ2-7; TCRdb names TRBD1, which stays unverified in the absence of DNA. The CDR3 covers 14 residues. CDR1 is MNHEY, CDR2 SVGAGI, per germline. CDR3 protein: CASSYGAETYEQYF.

The chain carries TRBV27 and TRBJ2-1; TCRdb lists TRBD2, though no DNA is available to test this call. This CDR3 region has 15 residues. Germline V gene sequence: CDR1 MNHEY, CDR2 SMNVEV (reference sequence). The CDR3 region is CASSLIWAQADEQFF.

This sequence joins TRBV7-9 and TRBJ2-1; TCRdb's D call of TRBD2 is untestable without DNA. The CDR3 has 15 residues. Per germline, CDR1 SEHNR and CDR2 FQNEAQ (reference sequence). The CDR3 sequence is CASSFQRGDYNEQFF.

V is TRBV5-1 and J is TRBJ1-1; TCRdb names TRBD1, which stays unverified in the absence of DNA. The CDR3 length is 15 residues. Germline lookup yields CDR1 SGHRS and CDR2 YFSETQ. The CDR3 here is CASSLEGGIGTEAFF.

The V call is TRBV4-3, the J call TRBJ2-3; the TCRdb D gene call, TRBD2, has no DNA to confirm it. The V gene's germline CDR1 is LGHNA and CDR2 YSLEER. This CDR3 comprises 15 residues. CDR3 loop: CASSPGLVITDTQYF.

The J gene is TRBJ1-2, the V gene TRBV29-1; TCRdb calls TRBD1, which cannot be checked without DNA. Germline V gene lookup returns CDR1 SQVTM and CDR2 ANQGSEA. There are 13 residues in the CDR3. The CDR3 protein is CSVLQGANYGYTF.

V usage is TRBV9 and J usage is TRBJ2-7; the TRBD2 assignment by TCRdb is unverifiable without DNA. Germline V gene data show CDR1 as SGDLS and CDR2 as YYNGEE. The length of the CDR3 is 15 residues. This CDR3 is CASSVAGTASYEQYF.

V and J are TRBV20-1 and TRBJ1-6; TCRdb picks TRBD1, but there is no DNA to check that call. Germline CDR1 reads DFQATT; CDR2 reads SNEGSKA (reference sequence). The CDR3 runs 16 residues. CDR3 amino acids: CSARGADGSYNSPLHF.

CDR3 sequence reads: CASTLPNTEAFF. This sequence joins TRBV28 and TRBJ1-1. The CDR3 is 12 amino acids. The germline gives CDR1 MDHEN, CDR2 SYDVKM.

The genes are TRBV12-3 or TRBV12-4 and TRBJ2-2; no DNA is available, so the TRBD1 call from TCRdb remains unchecked. This CDR3 has 14 residues. This CDR3 is CASRYTGNTGELFF.